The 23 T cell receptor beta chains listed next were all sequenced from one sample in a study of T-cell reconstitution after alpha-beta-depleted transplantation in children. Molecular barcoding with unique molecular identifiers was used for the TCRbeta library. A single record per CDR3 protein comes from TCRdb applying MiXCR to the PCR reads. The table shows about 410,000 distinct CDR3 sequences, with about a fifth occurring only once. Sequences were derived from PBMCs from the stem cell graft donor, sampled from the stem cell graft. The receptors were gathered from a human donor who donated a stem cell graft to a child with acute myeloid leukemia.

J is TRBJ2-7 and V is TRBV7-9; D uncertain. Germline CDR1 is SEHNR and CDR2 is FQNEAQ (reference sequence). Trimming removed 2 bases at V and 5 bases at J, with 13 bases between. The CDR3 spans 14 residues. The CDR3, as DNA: TGTGCCAGCAGCTTAATTTCCGACCACAACGAGCAGTACTTC. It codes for CASSLISDHNEQYF.

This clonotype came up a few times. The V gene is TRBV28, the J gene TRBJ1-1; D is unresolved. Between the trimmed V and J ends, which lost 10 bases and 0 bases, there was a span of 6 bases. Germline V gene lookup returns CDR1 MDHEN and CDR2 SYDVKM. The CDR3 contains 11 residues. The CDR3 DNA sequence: TGTGCCACCTTCATGAACACTGAAGCTTTCTTT. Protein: CATFMNTEAFF.

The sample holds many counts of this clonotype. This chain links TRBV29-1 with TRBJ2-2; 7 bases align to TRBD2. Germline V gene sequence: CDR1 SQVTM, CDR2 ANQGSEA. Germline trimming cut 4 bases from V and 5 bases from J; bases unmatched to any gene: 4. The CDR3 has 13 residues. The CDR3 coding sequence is TGCAGCGTTGCACTAGCGTCGACCGGGGAGCTGTTTTTT. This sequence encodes CSVALASTGELFF.

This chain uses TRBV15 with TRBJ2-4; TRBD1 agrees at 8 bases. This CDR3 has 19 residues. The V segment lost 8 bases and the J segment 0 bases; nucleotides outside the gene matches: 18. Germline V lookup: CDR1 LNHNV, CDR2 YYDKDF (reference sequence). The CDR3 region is CATPEGDRKTHLAKNIQYF. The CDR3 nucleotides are TGTGCCACCCCCGAGGGGGACAGGAAAACCCATTTAGCCAAAAACATTCAGTACTTC.

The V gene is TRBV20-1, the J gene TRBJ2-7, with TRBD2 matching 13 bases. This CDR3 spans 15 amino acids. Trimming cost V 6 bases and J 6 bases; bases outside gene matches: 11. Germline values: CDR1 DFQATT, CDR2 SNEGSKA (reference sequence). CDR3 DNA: TGCAGTGCCAAAACAACGACTAGCGGGAGGCTCGAGCAGTACTTC. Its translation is CSAKTTTSGRLEQYF.

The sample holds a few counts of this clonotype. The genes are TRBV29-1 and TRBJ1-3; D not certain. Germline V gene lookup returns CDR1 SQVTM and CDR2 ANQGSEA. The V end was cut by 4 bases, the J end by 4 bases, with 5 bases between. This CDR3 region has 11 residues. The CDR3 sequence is CSVGAGNTIYF. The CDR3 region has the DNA TGCAGCGTTGGAGCGGGAAACACCATATATTTT.

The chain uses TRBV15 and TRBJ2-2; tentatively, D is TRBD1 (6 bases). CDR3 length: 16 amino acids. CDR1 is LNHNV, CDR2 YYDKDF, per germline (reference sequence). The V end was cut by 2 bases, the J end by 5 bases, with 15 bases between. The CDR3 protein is CATSRKTGSGTGELFF. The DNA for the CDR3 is TGTGCCACCAGCAGAAAAACAGGGTCGGGGACCGGGGAGCTGTTTTTT.

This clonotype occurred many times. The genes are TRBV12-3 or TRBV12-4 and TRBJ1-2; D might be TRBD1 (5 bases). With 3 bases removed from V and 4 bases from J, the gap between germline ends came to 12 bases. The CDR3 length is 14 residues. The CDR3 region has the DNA TGTGCCAGCAGTTTGGCGGGGGGGACCTATGGCTACACCTTC. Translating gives CASSLAGGTYGYTF.

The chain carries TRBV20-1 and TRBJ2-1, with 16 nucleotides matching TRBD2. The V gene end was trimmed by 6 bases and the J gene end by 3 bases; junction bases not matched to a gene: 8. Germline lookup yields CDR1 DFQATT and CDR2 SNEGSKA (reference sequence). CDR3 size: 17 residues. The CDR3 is CSAPGTSGRGDYNEQFF. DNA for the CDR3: TGCAGTGCCCCTGGGACTAGCGGGAGGGGAGACTACAATGAGCAGTTCTTC.

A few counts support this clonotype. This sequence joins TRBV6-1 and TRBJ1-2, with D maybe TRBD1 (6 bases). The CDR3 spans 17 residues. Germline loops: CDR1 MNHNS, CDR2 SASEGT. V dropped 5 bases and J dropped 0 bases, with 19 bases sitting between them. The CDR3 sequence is CASSPRDRFGPNYGYTF. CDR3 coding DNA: TGTGCCAGCAGTCCCCGCGACAGGTTCGGCCCTAACTATGGCTACACCTTC.

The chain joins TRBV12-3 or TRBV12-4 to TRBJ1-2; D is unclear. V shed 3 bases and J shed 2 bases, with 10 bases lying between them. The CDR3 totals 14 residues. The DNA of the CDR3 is TGTGCCAGCAGTTTCGGAGGCAGCAACTATGGCTACACCTTC. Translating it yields CASSFGGSNYGYTF.

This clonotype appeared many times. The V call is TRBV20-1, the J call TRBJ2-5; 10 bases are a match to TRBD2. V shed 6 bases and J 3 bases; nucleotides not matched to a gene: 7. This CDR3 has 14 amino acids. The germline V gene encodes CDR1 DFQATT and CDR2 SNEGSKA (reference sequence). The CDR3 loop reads CSANSGTSEETQYF. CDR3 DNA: TGCAGTGCAAACAGCGGGACTAGCGAAGAGACCCAGTACTTC.

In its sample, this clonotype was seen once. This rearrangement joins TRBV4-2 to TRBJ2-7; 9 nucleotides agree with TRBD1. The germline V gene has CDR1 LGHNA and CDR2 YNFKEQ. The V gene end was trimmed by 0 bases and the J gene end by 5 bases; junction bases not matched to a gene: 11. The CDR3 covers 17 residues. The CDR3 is CASSQELGTGTGHEQYF. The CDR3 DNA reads TGTGCCAGCAGCCAAGAGCTTGGGACCGGGACAGGGCACGAGCAGTACTTC.

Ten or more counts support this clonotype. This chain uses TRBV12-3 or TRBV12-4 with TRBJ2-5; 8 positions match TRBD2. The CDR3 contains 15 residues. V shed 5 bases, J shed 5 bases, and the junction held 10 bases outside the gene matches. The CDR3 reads CASSLIAGLMETQYF. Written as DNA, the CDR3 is TGTGCCAGCAGTCTAATAGCGGGATTAATGGAGACCCAGTACTTC.

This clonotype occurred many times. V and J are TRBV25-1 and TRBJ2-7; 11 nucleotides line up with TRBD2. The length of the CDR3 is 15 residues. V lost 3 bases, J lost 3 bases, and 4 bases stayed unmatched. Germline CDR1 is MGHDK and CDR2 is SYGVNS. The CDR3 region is CASSDEGTSGYEQYF. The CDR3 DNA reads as TGTGCCAGCAGTGATGAAGGGACTAGCGGCTACGAGCAGTACTTC.

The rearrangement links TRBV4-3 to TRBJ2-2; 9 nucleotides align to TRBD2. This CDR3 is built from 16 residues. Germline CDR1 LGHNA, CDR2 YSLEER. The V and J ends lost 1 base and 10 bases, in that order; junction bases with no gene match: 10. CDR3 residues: CASSQGRASGMEELFF. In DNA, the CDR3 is TGCGCCAGCAGCCAAGGTCGCGCTAGCGGGATGGAGGAGCTGTTTTTT.

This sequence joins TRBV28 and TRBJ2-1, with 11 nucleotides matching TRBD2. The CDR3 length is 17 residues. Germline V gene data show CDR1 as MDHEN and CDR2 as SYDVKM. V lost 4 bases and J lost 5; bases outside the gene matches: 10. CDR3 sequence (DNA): TGTGCCAGCAGTTGGGCGACTAGCGGGATTACCGACAATGAGCAGTTCTTC. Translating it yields CASSWATSGITDNEQFF.

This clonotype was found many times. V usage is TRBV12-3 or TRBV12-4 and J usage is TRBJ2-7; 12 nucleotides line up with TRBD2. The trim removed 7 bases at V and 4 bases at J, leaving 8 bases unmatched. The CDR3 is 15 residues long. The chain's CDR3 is CASTIMTSGSYEQYF. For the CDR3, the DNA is TGTGCCAGCACCATAATGACTAGCGGGAGTTACGAGCAGTACTTC.

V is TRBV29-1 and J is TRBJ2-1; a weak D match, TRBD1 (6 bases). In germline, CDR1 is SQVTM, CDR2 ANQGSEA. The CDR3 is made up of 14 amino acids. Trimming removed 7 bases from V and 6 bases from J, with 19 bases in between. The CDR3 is CSATGRGVPNEQFF. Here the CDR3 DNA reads TGCAGCGCCACAGGGCGTGGGGTGCCCAATGAGCAGTTCTTC.

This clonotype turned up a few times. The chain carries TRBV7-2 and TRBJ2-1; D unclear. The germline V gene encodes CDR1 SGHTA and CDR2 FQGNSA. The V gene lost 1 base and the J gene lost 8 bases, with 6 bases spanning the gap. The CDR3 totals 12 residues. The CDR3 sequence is CASSLVFYEQFF. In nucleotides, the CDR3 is TGTGCCAGCAGCTTAGTATTTTATGAGCAGTTCTTC.

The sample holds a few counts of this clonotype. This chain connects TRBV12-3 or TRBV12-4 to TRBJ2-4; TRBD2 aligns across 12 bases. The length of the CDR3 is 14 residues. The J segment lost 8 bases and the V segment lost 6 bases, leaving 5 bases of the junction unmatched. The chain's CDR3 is CASRWGLAGDIQYF. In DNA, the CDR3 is TGTGCCAGCAGATGGGGACTAGCGGGCGACATTCAGTACTTC.

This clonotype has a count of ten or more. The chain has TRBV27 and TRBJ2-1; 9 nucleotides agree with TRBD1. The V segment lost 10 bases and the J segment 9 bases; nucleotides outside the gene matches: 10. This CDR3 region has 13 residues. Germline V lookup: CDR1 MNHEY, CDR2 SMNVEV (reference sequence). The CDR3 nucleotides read TGTGCCACCCCGGGACAGGGAGATGGTGAGCAGTTCTTC. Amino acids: CATPGQGDGEQFF.

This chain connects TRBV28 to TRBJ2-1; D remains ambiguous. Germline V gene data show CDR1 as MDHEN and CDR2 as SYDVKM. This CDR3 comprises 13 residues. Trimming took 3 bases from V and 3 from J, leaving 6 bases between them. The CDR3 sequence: CASSFSRYNEQFF. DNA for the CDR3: TGTGCCAGCAGTTTTTCTCGCTACAATGAGCAGTTCTTC.